This TCR beta chain emerged from a study of T cell responses to AZD1222 COVID-19 vaccine. Study outcomes and limitations: Donors, mostly white British, included more females; clonal diversity was possibly underestimated. CD4 TCRs linked to vaccination spanned spike, dominating at 160-218 and 743-854. Repertoire sampling was restricted to post-peak T cell response timepoints.

The CDR3 covers 13 residues. The junction had 3 bases not matched to a gene; V was cut back by 4 bases and J by 2 bases. In germline, CDR1 is SGHKS, CDR2 YYEKEE (reference sequence). In its sample, this clone was seen a few times. Antigen: not known. Repertoires were generated with immunoSEQ multiplex PCR, while TCRdb's copy carries only in-frame clones and drops some. The sample lists around 120,000 clones; around 89% were seen once. The V call is TRBV5-5, the J call TRBJ2-7, with 7 positions matching TRBD1. This sample comprised peripheral blood, obtained on day 0 of AZD1222 vaccination. The sequence was obtained from an adult in good health. The CDR3 sequence: CASSRQGTYEQYF. The CDR3 region has the DNA TGTGCCAGCAGCCGACAGGGCACCTACGAGCAGTACTTC.